The 26 T cell receptor beta chains below come from one sample, sequenced in a study of T-cell memory formation after mild COVID-19. TCRdb called the 5' RACE reads again in MiXCR, with one record for every CDR3 protein. Of about 400,000 distinct CDR3 sequences detected, more than 15% appear once; the ten largest clones hold 20% to 25%. Material: PBMCs or a T cell subset sorted from them (not recorded which). These TCRs come from a man between 18 and 35 years old who had mild COVID-19 (a few samples of this study predate the infection). Cell type and time point are not known.

This clonotype was seen more than once but under ten times. The V call is TRBV19, the J call TRBJ2-6, with TRBD1 matching 7 bases. This CDR3 has 18 amino acids. V shed 8 bases and J 0 bases; nucleotides not matched to a gene: 13. Germline CDR1 and CDR2: LNHDA and SQIVND (reference sequence). DNA for the CDR3: TGTGCCAGTTCAGGACAGGACGGAGACTACTCTGGGGCCAACGTCCTGACTTTC. Amino acids: CASSGQDGDYSGANVLTF.

This clonotype was picked up many times. The chain is built from TRBV5-1 and TRBJ1-1, with D maybe TRBD1 (6 bases). This CDR3 is built from 17 residues. The ends were cut back, 0 bases at V and 5 bases at J, with 20 bases in the middle. The germline CDR1 and CDR2 sequences are SGHRS and YFSETQ. In DNA, the CDR3 is TGCGCCAGCAGCTTGGGGCCCGAGGGTTACAGGGAGACTGAAGCTTTCTTT. The encoded protein is CASSLGPEGYRETEAFF.

The gene calls are TRBV5-5 and TRBJ2-3, with D unresolved. The CDR3 has 15 residues. V lost 2 bases and J 0 bases, leaving 10 bases between the germline ends. Germline lookup yields CDR1 SGHKS and CDR2 YYEKEE (reference sequence). The CDR3 spells CASSFRVRSTDTQYF. In DNA form, the CDR3 reads TGTGCCAGCAGCTTCCGGGTCAGGAGCACAGATACGCAGTATTTT.

The chain recombines TRBV2 with TRBJ2-3; TRBD2 agrees at 9 bases. The trim removed 6 bases at V and 0 bases at J, leaving 13 bases unmatched. CDR1 SNHLY and CDR2 FYNNEI come from the germline V gene. The length of the CDR3 is 18 residues. The CDR3: CASSTEHSGGSSTDTQYF. CDR3 DNA: TGTGCCAGCAGCACAGAACATAGCGGGGGCTCTAGCACAGATACGCAGTATTTT.

In its sample, this clonotype was seen a few times. This rearrangement joins TRBV7-9 to TRBJ2-1, with 7 bases matching TRBD1. Germline CDR1 reads SEHNR; CDR2 reads FQNEAQ (reference sequence). The CDR3 is 15 residues long. With 5 bases clipped from V and 6 bases from J, the junction kept 10 bases outside the gene matches. CDR3 coding DNA: TGTGCCAGCAGCCGTAAGGCGACAGGGATCAATGAGCAGTTCTTC. This encodes CASSRKATGINEQFF.

This clonotype was found a few times. The V call is TRBV14, the J call TRBJ1-2; the D gene is possibly TRBD1 (6 bases). V was pared by 0 bases and J by 7 bases, with 18 bases between. The CDR3 length is 16 residues. Per the germline V gene, CDR1 is SGHDN and CDR2 is FVKESK. The CDR3 bases are TGTGCCAGCAGCCAAGAAGGGCACAGGGCGATATCTGGCTACACCTTC. This sequence encodes CASSQEGHRAISGYTF.

This clonotype showed up just a few times. The chain combines TRBV5-1 with TRBJ2-2; D might be TRBD1 (7 bases). CDR1 and CDR2 (germline): SGHRS, YFSETQ. Trimming took off 9 bases at V and 7 bases at J, with 22 bases between the two ends. The CDR3 has 15 residues. The CDR3 loop is CATPKEGAVGGELFF. CDR3 in DNA: TGCGCCACCCCGAAGGAGGGGGCCGTCGGCGGGGAGCTGTTTTTT.

The rearrangement uses TRBV5-1 and TRBJ2-1, with D hard to call. V lost 0 bases and J 3 bases, leaving 4 bases between the germline ends. The CDR3 has 13 amino acids. The germline CDR1 and CDR2 sequences are SGHRS and YFSETQ. The CDR3 coding sequence is TGCGCCAGCAGCTTGGGGGACTACAATGAGCAGTTCTTC. Amino acids: CASSLGDYNEQFF.

The CDR3 DNA follows: TGTGCCAGCAGGAGGGGACAGGCGAGCTCTGGAAACACCATATATTTT. This sequence encodes CASRRGQASSGNTIYF. This chain links TRBV6-1 with TRBJ1-3; the match to TRBD1 covers 8 bases. V trimming: 6 bases; J trimming: 0 bases; junction bases outside the gene matches: 7. CDR1 is MNHNS and CDR2 is SASEGT in the germline V gene. There are 16 residues in the CDR3.

This clonotype was recorded a few times. The rearrangement links TRBV6-5 to TRBJ1-1; 8 bases are a match to TRBD1. This CDR3 contains 14 residues. The germline gives CDR1 MNHEY, CDR2 SVGAGI. With V trimmed by 6 bases and J by 4 bases, 7 bases remained unmatched. The CDR3 sequence: CASSLRGLSTEAFF. The CDR3 DNA is TGTGCCAGCAGCCTCAGGGGGCTGAGCACTGAAGCTTTCTTT.

This clonotype has a handful of counts. The chain joins TRBV7-6 to TRBJ2-5, with 7 bases that match TRBD2. This CDR3 region has 16 residues. J was trimmed by 0 bases and V by 2 bases; bases with no gene match: 6. The germline V gene encodes CDR1 SGHVS and CDR2 FNYEAQ. CDR3 region: CASSLYERGNQETQYF. CDR3 nucleotide sequence: TGTGCCAGCAGCTTATACGAGCGGGGAAACCAAGAGACCCAGTACTTC.

There are a few counts of this clonotype. J is TRBJ2-1 and V is TRBV7-9; D may be TRBD2 (7 bases). This CDR3 is 12 amino acids long. V shed 5 bases and J shed 8 bases, with 10 bases lying between them. CDR1 is SEHNR, CDR2 FQNEAQ, per germline (reference sequence). This CDR3 reads CASSEGGYEQFF. Here the CDR3 DNA reads TGTGCCAGCAGCGAGGGGGGGTATGAGCAGTTCTTC.

The V call is TRBV20-1, the J call TRBJ1-5; D gene ambiguous. Trimming took 1 base from V and 6 from J, leaving 10 bases between them. This CDR3 has 13 residues. Germline V gives CDR1 DFQATT, CDR2 SNEGSKA (reference sequence). The CDR3 bases are TGCAGTGCTAGAGGGAGACTCTTTCAGCCCCAGCATTTT. Translated, it gives CSARGRLFQPQHF.

This clonotype was counted only a few times. The chain couples TRBV11-2 to TRBJ2-5; TRBD1 is a possible D gene (6 bases). Trimming shortened V by 8 bases and J by 5 bases, and 15 bases separated the two germline ends. Germline-derived CDR1 and CDR2 are SGHAT and FQNNGV. This CDR3 is 13 amino acids long. The CDR3 region is CASSKGDRETQYF. The CDR3, as DNA: TGTGCCAGCTCTAAGGGGGATAGGGAGACCCAGTACTTC.

This clonotype was seen a handful of times. This rearrangement joins TRBV28 to TRBJ2-3; tentative D call: TRBD2 (5 bases). The ends were cut back, 6 bases at V and 2 bases at J, with 12 bases in the middle. The CDR3 has 14 residues. CDR1 is MDHEN and CDR2 is SYDVKM in the germline V gene. The CDR3 region has the DNA TGTGCCAGCAGCGAGCGGAGCCCCACAGATACGCAGTATTTT. The encoded protein is CASSERSPTDTQYF.

This clonotype has just a few counts. V and J are TRBV6-2 or TRBV6-3 and TRBJ2-5; a weak D match, TRBD2 (6 bases). Germline V gene lookup returns CDR1 MNHEY and CDR2 SVGEGT. CDR3 length equals 14 residues. Between the trimmed V and J ends, which lost 5 bases and 7 bases, there was a span of 17 bases. This CDR3 is CASSTGLGRGTQYF. CDR3 in DNA: TGTGCCAGCAGTACCGGACTCGGGCGGGGGACCCAGTACTTC.

This chain joins TRBV6-4 and TRBJ2-1; D is perhaps TRBD1 (5 bases). The CDR3 is 14 residues long. The ends were cut back, 10 bases at V and 4 bases at J, with 17 bases in the middle. Per germline, CDR1 MRHNA and CDR2 SNTAGT. CDR3 DNA sequence: TGTGCCACCCCTCGGTATGGGGCATACAATGAGCAGTTCTTC. Amino acid sequence: CATPRYGAYNEQFF.

This clonotype has only a few counts. V is TRBV5-6 and J is TRBJ2-1, with TRBD2 matching over 11 bases. The junction had 9 bases not matched to a gene; V was cut back by 10 bases and J by 0 bases. There are 16 residues in the CDR3. Per the germline V gene, CDR1 is SGHDT and CDR2 is YYEEEE. CDR3 residues: CAGTSGGPFSYNEQFF. CDR3 coding DNA: TGTGCCGGAACTAGCGGGGGCCCTTTCTCCTACAATGAGCAGTTCTTC.

In this sample, this clonotype turned up many times. The chain combines TRBV3-1 with TRBJ1-4; maybe TRBD1 (5 bases). Germline V gene sequence: CDR1 LGHDT, CDR2 YNNKEL (reference sequence). The CDR3 sequence is 14 residues long. V shed 6 bases and J shed 1 base, with 9 bases lying between them. CDR3 sequence: CASSPGRTNEKLFF. In nucleotides, the CDR3 is TGTGCCAGCAGTCCAGGGAGAACTAATGAAAAACTGTTTTTT.

Only a few counts were recorded for this clonotype. This rearrangement joins TRBV3-1 to TRBJ1-5; D not certain. The CDR3 runs to 12 residues. Germline V gene lookup returns CDR1 LGHDT and CDR2 YNNKEL (reference sequence). V dropped 2 bases and J dropped 4 bases, with 3 bases sitting between them. The CDR3 spells CASSQLNQPQHF. The CDR3 bases are TGTGCCAGCAGCCAACTGAATCAGCCCCAGCATTTT.

This chain's CDR3 is CASSQGSWVRDTQYF. CDR3 sequence (DNA): TGTGCCAGCAGCCAAGGGTCGTGGGTAAGAGATACGCAGTATTTT. This chain connects TRBV3-1 to TRBJ2-3, with unresolved D. Germline-derived CDR1 and CDR2 are LGHDT and YNNKEL (reference sequence). V was pared by 1 base and J by 5 bases, with 13 bases between. There are 15 residues in the CDR3.

In this sample, this clonotype turned up a few times. This chain connects TRBV27 to TRBJ2-3; a weak D match, TRBD2 (5 bases). The CDR3 spans 13 residues. Germline lookup yields CDR1 MNHEY and CDR2 SMNVEV (reference sequence). Trimming took 3 bases from V and 7 from J, leaving 11 bases between them. CDR3 in amino acids: CASSFGAANTQYF. The CDR3 bases are TGTGCCAGCAGTTTTGGAGCGGCCAATACGCAGTATTTT.

This rearrangement joins TRBV20-1 to TRBJ2-1; possible D gene TRBD2, 6 bases. Germline CDR1 DFQATT, CDR2 SNEGSKA (reference sequence). The CDR3 is 13 amino acids. With 8 bases removed from V and 9 bases from J, the gap between germline ends came to 20 bases. The CDR3 sequence is CSSTSPVSGEQFF. The CDR3, as DNA: TGCAGTTCTACTAGCCCAGTCAGCGGTGAGCAGTTCTTC.

There are a few counts of this clonotype. The chain recombines TRBV7-9 with TRBJ1-4; D uncertain. The ends were cut back, 5 bases at V and 0 bases at J, with 19 bases in the middle. This CDR3 contains 18 residues. Looked up from germline, CDR1 is SEHNR and CDR2 is FQNEAQ (reference sequence). The CDR3 protein is CASSLGPDPRSTNEKLFF. The DNA for the CDR3 is TGTGCCAGCAGCCTCGGTCCGGACCCGCGTTCAACTAATGAAAAACTGTTTTTT. The full variable domain, in which reference TRBV7-9 and TRBJ1-4 provide the parts outside the CDR3, is DTGVSQNPRHKITKRGQNVTFRCDPISEHNRLYWYRQTLGQGPEFLTYFQNEAQLEKSRLLSDRFSAERPKGSFSTLEIQRTEQGDSAMYLCASSLGPDPRSTNEKLFFGSGTQLSVL.

This clonotype was seen a few times. The CDR3 here is CASSQGADAKGAFF. In DNA form, the CDR3 reads TGCGCCAGCAGCCAGGGCGCGGACGCCAAAGGAGCTTTCTTT. J is TRBJ1-1 and V is TRBV4-3; D is unclear. This CDR3 region has 14 residues. V was cut by 3 bases and J by 10 bases, with 18 bases left in between. CDR1 LGHNA and CDR2 YSLEER come from the germline V gene.

This clonotype was picked up many times. The V and J genes are TRBV20-1 and TRBJ2-3, with 9 bases fitting TRBD2. J was trimmed by 7 bases and V by 3 bases; bases with no gene match: 5. The CDR3 totals 13 residues. CDR1 and CDR2 from the germline V gene are DFQATT and SNEGSKA (reference sequence). CDR3 sequence (DNA): TGCAGTGCTAGTGCGGGGGGGACGAATACGCAGTATTTT. It is translated as CSASAGGTNTQYF.